The clone carrying this T cell receptor (beta chain) is large by share. Original methodology: Reference gene primers were amplified, and this amplification served to estimate nucleated cell counts. Generated by immunoSEQ multiplex PCR, the TCRdb table keeps only in-frame clones and is missing some. For V, J and clone size, that table is used; D and trimming come from the DNA. Here the sample spans about 88,000 clones, 87% being singletons. The data belong to a study of blood T cell repertoires in COVID-19. On the study more broadly: The samples span acute and convalescent COVID-19 from the United States, Italy and Spain. T cells, B-cell-depleted T cells, or PBMCs supplied cDNA or gDNA.

Germline CDR1 LNHDA, CDR2 SQIVND (reference sequence). This CDR3 spans 12 amino acids. V was clipped by 10 bases and J by 6 bases, with 16 bases between them. Sequenced input: peripheral blood. The TCR comes from a male donor with acute or convalescent COVID-19. The V gene is TRBV19, the J gene TRBJ2-7, with D possibly matching TRBD2 (6 bases). This CDR3 reads CATLGMGGEQYF. CDR3 nucleotide sequence: TGTGCCACCCTTGGAATGGGAGGCGAGCAGTACTTC.